This TCR beta chain was sequenced during a study of CD8 T cells in Susac syndrome. From germline, CDR1 is MNHEY and CDR2 SMNVEV (reference sequence). Between the trimmed V and J ends, which lost 0 bases and 3 bases, there was a span of 12 bases. The CDR3 contains 15 residues. From blood CD8+ and CD4+ T cells, TCR beta sequences were generated. RNA amounts of roughly 0.45 to 1 ug underwent reverse transcription with random hexamers. One entry per CDR3 protein results from TCRdb running MiXCR on the immunoSEQ multiplex PCR reads. The data hold about 120,000 distinct CDR3 sequences, with 80% to 95% observed a single time.

The genes are TRBV27 and TRBJ2-7, with D unclear. Source material: CD4+ T cells from PBMCs. This TCR derives from a human donor in good health. The CDR3 coding sequence is TGTGCCAGCAGTTTATCCCCCATCCTAATCTACGAGCAGTACTTC. Translating it yields CASSLSPILIYEQYF.